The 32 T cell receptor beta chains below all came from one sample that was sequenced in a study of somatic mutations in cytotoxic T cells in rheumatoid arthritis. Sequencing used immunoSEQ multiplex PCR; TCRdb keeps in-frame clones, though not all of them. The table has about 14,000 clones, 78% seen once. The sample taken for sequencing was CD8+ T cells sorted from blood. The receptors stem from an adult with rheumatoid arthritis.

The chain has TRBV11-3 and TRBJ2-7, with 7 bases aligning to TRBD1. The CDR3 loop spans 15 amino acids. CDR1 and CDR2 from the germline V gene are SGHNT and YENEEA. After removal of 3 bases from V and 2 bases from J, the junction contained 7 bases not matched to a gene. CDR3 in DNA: TGTGCCAGCAGCTTTATCCGGGACAGAGCCTACGAGCAGTACTTC. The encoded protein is CASSFIRDRAYEQYF.

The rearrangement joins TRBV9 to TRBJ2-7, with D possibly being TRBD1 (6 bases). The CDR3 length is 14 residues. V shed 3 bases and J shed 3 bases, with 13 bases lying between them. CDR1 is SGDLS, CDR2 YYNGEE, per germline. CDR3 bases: TGTGCCAGCAGCGAAACAGGGTCTGGCTACGAGCAGTACTTC. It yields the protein CASSETGSGYEQYF.

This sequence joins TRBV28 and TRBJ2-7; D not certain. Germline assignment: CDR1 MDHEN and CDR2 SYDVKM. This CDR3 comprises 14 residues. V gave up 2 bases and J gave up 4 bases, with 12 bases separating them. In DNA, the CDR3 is TGTGCCAGCAGTTTAAGCGTACAAACTTACGAGCAGTACTTC. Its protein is CASSLSVQTYEQYF.

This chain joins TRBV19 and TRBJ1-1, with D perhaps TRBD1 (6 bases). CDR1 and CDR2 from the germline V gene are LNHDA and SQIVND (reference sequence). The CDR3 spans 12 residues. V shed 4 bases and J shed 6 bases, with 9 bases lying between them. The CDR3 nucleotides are TGTGCCAGTAGTACTACAGGGTCTGAAGCTTTCTTT. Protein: CASSTTGSEAFF.

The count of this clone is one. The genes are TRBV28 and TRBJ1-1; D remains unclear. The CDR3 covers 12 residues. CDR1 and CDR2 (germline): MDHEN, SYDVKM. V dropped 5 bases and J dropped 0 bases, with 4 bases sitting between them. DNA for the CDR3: TGTGCCAGCAGTCTACTGAACACTGAAGCTTTCTTT. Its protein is CASSLLNTEAFF.

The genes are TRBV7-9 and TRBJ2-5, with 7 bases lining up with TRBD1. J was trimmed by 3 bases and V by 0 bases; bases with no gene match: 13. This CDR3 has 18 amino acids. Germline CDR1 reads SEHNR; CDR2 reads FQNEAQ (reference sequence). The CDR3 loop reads CASSLAGPTGIKEETQYF. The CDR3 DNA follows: TGTGCCAGCAGCTTAGCTGGTCCGACAGGGATTAAGGAAGAGACCCAGTACTTC.

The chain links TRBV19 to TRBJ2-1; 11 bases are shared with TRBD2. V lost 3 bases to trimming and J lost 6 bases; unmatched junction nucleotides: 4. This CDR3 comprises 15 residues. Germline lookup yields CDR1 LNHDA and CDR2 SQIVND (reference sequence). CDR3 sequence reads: CASSIVAGGINEQFF. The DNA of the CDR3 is TGTGCCAGTAGTATTGTAGCGGGAGGGATCAATGAGCAGTTCTTC.

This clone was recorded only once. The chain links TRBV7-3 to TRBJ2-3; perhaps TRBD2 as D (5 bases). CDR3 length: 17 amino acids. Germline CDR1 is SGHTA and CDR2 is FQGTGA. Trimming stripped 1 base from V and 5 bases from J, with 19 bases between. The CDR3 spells CASSLIGSGRQEDTQYF. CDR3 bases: TGTGCCAGCAGCTTAATAGGCAGCGGCCGCCAAGAAGATACGCAGTATTTT.

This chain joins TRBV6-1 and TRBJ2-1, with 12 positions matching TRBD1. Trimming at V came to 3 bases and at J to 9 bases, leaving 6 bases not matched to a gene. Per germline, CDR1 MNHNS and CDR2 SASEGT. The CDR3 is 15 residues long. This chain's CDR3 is CASSDWGQGAREQFF. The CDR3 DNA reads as TGTGCCAGCAGTGACTGGGGACAGGGGGCCCGTGAGCAGTTCTTC.

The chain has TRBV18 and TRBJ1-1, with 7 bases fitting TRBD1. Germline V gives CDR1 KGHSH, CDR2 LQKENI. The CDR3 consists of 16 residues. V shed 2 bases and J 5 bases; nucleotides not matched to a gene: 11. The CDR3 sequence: CASSPSSPTGRTEAFF. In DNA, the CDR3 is TGTGCCAGCTCACCATCCTCTCCGACAGGGCGAACTGAAGCTTTCTTT.

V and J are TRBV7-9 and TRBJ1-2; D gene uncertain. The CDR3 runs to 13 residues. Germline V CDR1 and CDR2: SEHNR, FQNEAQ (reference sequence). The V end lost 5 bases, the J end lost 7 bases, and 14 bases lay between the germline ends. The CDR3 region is CASSLGDRAGYTF. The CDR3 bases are TGTGCCAGCAGCCTCGGGGATAGGGCTGGCTACACCTTC.

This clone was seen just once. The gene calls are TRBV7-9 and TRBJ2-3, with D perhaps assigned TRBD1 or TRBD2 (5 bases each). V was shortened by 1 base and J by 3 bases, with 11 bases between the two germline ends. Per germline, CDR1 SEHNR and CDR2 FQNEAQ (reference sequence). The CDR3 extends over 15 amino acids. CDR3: CASSLVGEITDTQYF. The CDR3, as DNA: TGTGCCAGCAGCTTAGTAGGGGAGATAACAGATACGCAGTATTTT.

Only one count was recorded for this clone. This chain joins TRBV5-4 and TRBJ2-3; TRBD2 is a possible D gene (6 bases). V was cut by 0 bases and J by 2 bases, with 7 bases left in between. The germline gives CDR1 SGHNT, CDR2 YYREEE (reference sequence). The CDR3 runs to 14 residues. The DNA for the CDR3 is TGTGCCAGCAGCTTGGCGGGGGACACAGATACGCAGTATTTT. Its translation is CASSLAGDTDTQYF.

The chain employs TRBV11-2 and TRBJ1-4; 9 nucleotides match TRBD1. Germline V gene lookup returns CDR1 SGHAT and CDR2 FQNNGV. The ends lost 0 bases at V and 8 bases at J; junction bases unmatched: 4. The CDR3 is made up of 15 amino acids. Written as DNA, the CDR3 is TGTGCCAGCAGCTTAGAAGGACAGGGGTGGGAAAAACTGTTTTTT. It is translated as CASSLEGQGWEKLFF.

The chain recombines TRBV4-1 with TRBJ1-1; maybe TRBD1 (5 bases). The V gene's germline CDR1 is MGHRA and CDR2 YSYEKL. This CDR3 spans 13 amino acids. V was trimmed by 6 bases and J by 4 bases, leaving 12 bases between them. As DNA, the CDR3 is TGCGCCAGCAGTATAAGGGGAGGCACTGAAGCTTTCTTT. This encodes CASSIRGGTEAFF.

The CDR3 here is CASSSPRNTEAFF. CDR3 nucleotide sequence: TGTGCCAGCAGTTCGCCGAGGAACACTGAAGCTTTCTTT. V gene TRBV27 combines with J gene TRBJ1-1; D gene ambiguous. Per the germline V gene, CDR1 is MNHEY and CDR2 is SMNVEV (reference sequence). The CDR3 is made up of 13 amino acids. Trimming took off 4 bases at V and 1 base at J, with 7 bases between the two ends.

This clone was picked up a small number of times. The CDR3 DNA reads as TGTGCCAGCAGCGTCGGGCACCGCACAGATACGCAGTATTTT. This encodes CASSVGHRTDTQYF. This sequence joins TRBV9 and TRBJ2-3; D uncertain. CDR1 SGDLS and CDR2 YYNGEE come from the germline V gene. This CDR3 spans 14 amino acids. The germline V and J ends were trimmed by 2 bases and 1 base, with 8 bases remaining between them. Full variable domain (outside the CDR3, taken from reference TRBV9 and TRBJ2-3): DSGVTQTPKHLITATGQRVTLRCSPRSGDLSVYWYQQSLDQGLQFLIQYYNGEERAKGNILERFSAQQFPDLHSELNLSSLELGDSALYFCASSVGHRTDTQYFGPGTRLTVL.

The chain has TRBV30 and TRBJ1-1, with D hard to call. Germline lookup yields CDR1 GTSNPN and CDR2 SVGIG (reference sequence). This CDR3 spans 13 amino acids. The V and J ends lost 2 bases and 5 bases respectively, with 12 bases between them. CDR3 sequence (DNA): TGTGCCTGGAGTCCCCTTTTTGGGACTGAAGCTTTCTTT. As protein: CAWSPLFGTEAFF.

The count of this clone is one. Here the CDR3 DNA reads TGTGCCAGCAGTATGGACCACGATGAAATTGCCGAGCAGTACTTC. Amino acids: CASSMDHDEIAEQYF. V gene TRBV2 combines with J gene TRBJ2-7; D uncertain. The germline gives CDR1 SNHLY, CDR2 FYNNEI. Between the trimmed V and J ends, which lost 5 bases and 6 bases, there was a span of 20 bases. This CDR3 has 15 amino acids. The full variable domain, completed using reference TRBV2 and TRBJ2-7, is EPEVTQTPSHQVTQMGQEVILRCVPISNHLYFYWYRQILGQKVEFLVSFYNNEISEKSEIFDDQFSVERPDGSNFTLKIRSTKLEDSAMYFCASSMDHDEIAEQYFGPGTRLTVT.

The CDR3 loop is CASSYDSSKYNEQFF. Written as DNA, the CDR3 is TGCGCCAGCAGTTATGACTCCTCGAAATACAATGAGCAGTTCTTC. V and J are TRBV5-1 and TRBJ2-1; D ambiguous. The length of the CDR3 is 15 residues. The germline V gene encodes CDR1 SGHRS and CDR2 YFSETQ. The V end was cut by 5 bases, the J end by 4 bases, with 16 bases between.

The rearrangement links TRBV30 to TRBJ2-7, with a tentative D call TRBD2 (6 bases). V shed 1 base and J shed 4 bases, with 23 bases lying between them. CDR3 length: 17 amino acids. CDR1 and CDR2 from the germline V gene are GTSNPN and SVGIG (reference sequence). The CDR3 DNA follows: TGTGCCTGGAGTGACTTTAGGCCGGCTAGCGACAATTACGAGCAGTACTTC. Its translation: CAWSDFRPASDNYEQYF.

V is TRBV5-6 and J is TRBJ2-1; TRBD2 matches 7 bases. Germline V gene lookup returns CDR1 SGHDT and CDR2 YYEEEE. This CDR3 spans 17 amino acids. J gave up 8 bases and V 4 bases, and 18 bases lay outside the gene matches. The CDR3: CASSGDLAGVAYYEQFF. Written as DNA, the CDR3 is TGTGCCAGCAGCGGGGATTTGGCGGGGGTGGCTTATTATGAGCAGTTCTTC.

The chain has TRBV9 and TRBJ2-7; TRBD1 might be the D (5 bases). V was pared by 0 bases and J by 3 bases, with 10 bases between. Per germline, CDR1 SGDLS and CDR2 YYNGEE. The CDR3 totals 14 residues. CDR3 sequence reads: CASSVEDNNYEQYF. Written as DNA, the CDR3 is TGTGCCAGCAGCGTAGAGGACAACAACTACGAGCAGTACTTC.

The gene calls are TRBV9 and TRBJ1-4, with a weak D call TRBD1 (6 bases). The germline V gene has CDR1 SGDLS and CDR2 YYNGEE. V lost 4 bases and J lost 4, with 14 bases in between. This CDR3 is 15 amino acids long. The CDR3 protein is CASSPAGVVNEKLFF. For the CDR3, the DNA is TGTGCCAGCAGCCCGGCAGGGGTTGTTAATGAAAAACTGTTTTTT.

CDR3 protein: CASRKGIGSYEQYF. The CDR3 nucleotides read TGTGCCTCTAGGAAGGGTATCGGCTCCTACGAGCAGTACTTC. This chain joins TRBV28 and TRBJ2-7; D is unresolved. In germline, CDR1 is MDHEN, CDR2 SYDVKM. Trimming removed 11 bases from V and 0 bases from J, with 17 bases in between. The CDR3 length is 14 residues.

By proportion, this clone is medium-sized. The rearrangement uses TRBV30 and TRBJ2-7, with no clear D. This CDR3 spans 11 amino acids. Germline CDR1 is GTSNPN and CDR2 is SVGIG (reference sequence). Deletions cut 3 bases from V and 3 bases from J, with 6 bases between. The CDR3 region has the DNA TGTGCCTGGAGGAGGAACTACGAGCAGTACTTC. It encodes CAWRRNYEQYF.

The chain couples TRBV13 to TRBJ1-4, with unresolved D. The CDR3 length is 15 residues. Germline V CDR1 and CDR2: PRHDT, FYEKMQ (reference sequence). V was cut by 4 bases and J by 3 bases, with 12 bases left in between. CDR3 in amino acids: CASSSQMLPNEKLFF. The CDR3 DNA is TGTGCCAGCAGCTCACAGATGCTGCCTAATGAAAAACTGTTTTTT.

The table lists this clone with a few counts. The CDR3 spells CASSQGAGTRDYGYTF. Written as DNA, the CDR3 is TGTGCCAGCAGCCAAGGGGCCGGGACGCGGGACTATGGCTACACCTTC. The V gene is TRBV7-8, the J gene TRBJ1-2; D is perhaps TRBD1 (5 bases). Germline V lookup: CDR1 SGHVS, CDR2 FQNEAQ. The CDR3 has 16 amino acids. Trimming removed 5 bases from V and 3 bases from J, with 19 bases in between.

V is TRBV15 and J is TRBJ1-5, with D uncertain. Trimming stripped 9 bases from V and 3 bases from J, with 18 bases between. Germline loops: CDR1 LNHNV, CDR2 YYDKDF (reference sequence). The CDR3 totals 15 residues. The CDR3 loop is CATVESGGSNQPQHF. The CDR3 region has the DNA TGTGCCACGGTAGAGAGCGGAGGATCCAATCAGCCCCAGCATTTT.

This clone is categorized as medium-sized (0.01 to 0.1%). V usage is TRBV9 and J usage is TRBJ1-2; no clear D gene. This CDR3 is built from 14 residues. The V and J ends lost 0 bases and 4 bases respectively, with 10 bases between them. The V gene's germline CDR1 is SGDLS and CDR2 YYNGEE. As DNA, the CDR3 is TGTGCCAGCAGCGTAGATGGGAAACTCTATGGCTACACCTTC. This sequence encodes CASSVDGKLYGYTF. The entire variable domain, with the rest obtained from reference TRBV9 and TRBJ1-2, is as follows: DSGVTQTPKHLITATGQRVTLRCSPRSGDLSVYWYQQSLDQGLQFLIQYYNGEERAKGNILERFSAQQFPDLHSELNLSSLELGDSALYFCASSVDGKLYGYTFGSGTRLTVV.

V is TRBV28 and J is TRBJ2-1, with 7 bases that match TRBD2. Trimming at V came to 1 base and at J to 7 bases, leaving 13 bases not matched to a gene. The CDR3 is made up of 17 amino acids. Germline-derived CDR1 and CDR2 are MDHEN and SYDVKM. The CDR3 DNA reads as TGTGCCAGCAGTTTATTATATGGTGGGAGGGCCCAGAATGAGCAGTTCTTC. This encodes CASSLLYGGRAQNEQFF.

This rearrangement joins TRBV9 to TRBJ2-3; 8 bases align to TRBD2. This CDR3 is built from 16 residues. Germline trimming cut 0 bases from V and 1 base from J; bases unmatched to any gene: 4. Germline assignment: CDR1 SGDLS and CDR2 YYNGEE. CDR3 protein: CASSVVSGGRTDTQYF. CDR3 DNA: TGTGCCAGCAGCGTAGTGAGCGGGGGCCGCACAGATACGCAGTATTTT. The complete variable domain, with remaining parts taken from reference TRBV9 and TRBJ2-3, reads DSGVTQTPKHLITATGQRVTLRCSPRSGDLSVYWYQQSLDQGLQFLIQYYNGEERAKGNILERFSAQQFPDLHSELNLSSLELGDSALYFCASSVVSGGRTDTQYFGPGTRLTVL.